These 8 T cell receptor beta chains share one sample of origin, sequenced in a study of T cells in Graves' hyperthyroidism and ophthalmopathy (dated by TCRdb to between 2018 and 2021). To prepare the library, multiplex PCR was applied. The reads were generated on an Illumina HiSeq 2000. The TCR beta CDR3 regions were amplified from RNA transcripts. For the first round of RT-PCR on the TCR CDR3, the HTBI primer set was used together with the Qiagen OneStep RT-PCR kit. TCRdb ran its own pipeline on the public reads, namely fastp trimming at Q25 and MiXCR clone calling, and kept in-frame beta chains. Identical CDR3 proteins give one entry, which carries the most common genes and DNA. The sample table lists hundreds of thousands of distinct CDR3 sequences, around 15% of them with a count of one. The top ten hold around 14% of the sample. Sequencing input: blood. The receptors come from a middle-aged woman with Graves' hyperthyroidism.

In this sample, this clonotype turned up many times. The CDR3 sequence is CAGHSNTEAFF. For the CDR3, the DNA is TGTGCCGGACACTCGAACACTGAAGCTTTCTTT. J is TRBJ1-1 and V is TRBV6-1; tentative D call: TRBD1 (5 bases). This CDR3 spans 11 amino acids. Germline CDR1 is MNHNS and CDR2 is SASEGT. Trimming removed 11 bases from V and 1 base from J, with 8 bases in between.

This clonotype was observed many times. Written as DNA, the CDR3 is TGCAGTGCTGATCGGGGCCTAAATCGGGAGACCCAGTACTTC. Protein sequence: CSADRGLNRETQYF. The chain joins TRBV20-1 to TRBJ2-5, with D perhaps matching TRBD1 or TRBD2 (5 bases each). V lost 5 bases and J 5 bases, leaving 18 bases between the germline ends. Germline-derived CDR1 and CDR2 are DFQATT and SNEGSKA (reference sequence). The CDR3 is 14 residues long.

This clonotype was recorded at least ten times. J is TRBJ1-5 and V is TRBV20-1; 7 bases are shared with TRBD1. V lost 2 bases and J lost 0; bases outside the gene matches: 4. This CDR3 has 15 residues. Germline V gene data show CDR1 as DFQATT and CDR2 as SNEGSKA (reference sequence). The CDR3: CSARKGTDSNQPQHF. DNA of the CDR3: TGCAGTGCTAGAAAGGGGACAGATAGCAATCAGCCCCAGCATTTT.

The J gene is TRBJ2-3, the V gene TRBV2; 14 positions agree with TRBD2. This CDR3 comprises 18 residues. Trimming removed 6 bases from V and 6 bases from J; junction bases left unmatched: 14. CDR1 SNHLY and CDR2 FYNNEI come from the germline V gene. The CDR3 region is CASSGTTGTSGRKDTQYF. The DNA for the CDR3 is TGTGCCAGCAGCGGGACAACCGGGACTAGCGGGAGAAAGGATACGCAGTATTTT.

In its sample, this clonotype was seen a few times. CDR3 region: CASKSLPNQETQYF. In nucleotides, the CDR3 is TGTGCCAGCAAATCGCTCCCTAATCAAGAGACCCAGTACTTC. This chain links TRBV27 with TRBJ2-5; D is uncertain. Germline loops: CDR1 MNHEY, CDR2 SMNVEV (reference sequence). V lost 7 bases and J lost 2, with 14 bases in between. The CDR3 runs 14 residues.

This clonotype has a handful of counts. This chain links TRBV19 with TRBJ2-3; 15 nucleotides align to TRBD2. CDR3 length: 16 amino acids. The germline V gene encodes CDR1 LNHDA and CDR2 SQIVND (reference sequence). The V segment lost 7 bases and the J segment 5 bases; nucleotides outside the gene matches: 7. CDR3 amino acids: CASNQLGLAGGDTQYF. The CDR3 DNA reads as TGTGCCAGTAATCAACTGGGACTAGCGGGAGGAGATACGCAGTATTTT. The full variable domain, completed using reference TRBV19 and TRBJ2-3, is DGGITQSPKYLFRKEGQNVTLSCEQNLNHDAMYWYRQDPGQGLRLIYYSQIVNDFQKGDIAEGYSVSREKKESFPLTVTSAQKNPTAFYLCASNQLGLAGGDTQYFGPGTRLTVL.

At least ten counts were recorded for this clonotype. The chain couples TRBV29-1 to TRBJ1-1, with D unresolved. CDR1 and CDR2 (germline): SQVTM, ANQGSEA. Trimming removed 4 bases from V and 1 base from J, with 13 bases in between. This CDR3 spans 14 amino acids. The CDR3 DNA sequence: TGCAGCGTTGGCCTCGAGAGCACGAACACTGAAGCTTTCTTT. This translates into CSVGLESTNTEAFF.

The chain recombines TRBV6-5 with TRBJ1-1, with TRBD1 as a possible D gene (5 bases). CDR1 MNHEY and CDR2 SVGAGI come from the germline V gene. CDR3 length equals 15 residues. V was pared by 2 bases and J by 0 bases, with 10 bases between. CDR3 amino acids: CASSYAAGMNTEAFF. CDR3 DNA sequence: TGTGCCAGCAGTTACGCGGCAGGGATGAACACTGAAGCTTTCTTT.